Detailed here is one TCR beta chain. CDR1 and CDR2 from the germline V gene are MNHEY and SVGAGI. The V end lost 0 bases, the J end lost 2 bases, and 12 bases lay between the germline ends. The CDR3 spans 16 residues. These data come from a study of cytomegalovirus exposure and HLA in healthy donors. The PCR had 60 Vbeta and 13 Jbeta primers. The method was immunoSEQ multiplex PCR; TCRdb's version includes in-frame clones alone and lacks a portion of them. This table holds 100,000 or so clones, 65% to 85% found once. The sequencing sample was made of PBMCs. The chain carries TRBV6-5 and TRBJ2-3, with D maybe TRBD1 (5 bases). The clonotype originates from a man between 18 and 29 years old in good health and CMV-seronegative. The CDR3 sequence is CASSYSIGVFTDTQYF. The CDR3 DNA sequence: TGTGCCAGCAGTTACTCGATAGGGGTCTTCACAGATACGCAGTATTTT.